This TCR beta chain was sequenced in a study of radiation and T cells in renal cell carcinoma. Study-wide points: Pretreatment tumor biopsies were lacking, so baseline clonotypes are unknown. Dominant CDR3 motifs were more common in irradiated tumors than controls.

Only in-frame clones appear in the TCRdb table, and some are missing; sequencing was by immunoSEQ multiplex PCR. This sample has about 19,000 clones, with 60% to 75% found just once. Germline V gene sequence: CDR1 SGHTA, CDR2 FQGTGA. The CDR3 loop spans 15 amino acids. Details on this clone: Its antigen remains unknown. The junction departs from germline at one end; a sequencing error may be responsible.

Described treatment: 15 Gy SBRT to primary tumor, nephrectomy 4 weeks later. Nephrectomy followed 15 Gy stereotactic body radiation by 4 weeks. The tumor was a clear cell renal cell carcinoma. The receptor comes from a woman aged 70-85 years with renal cell carcinoma. The material was tumor tissue, obtained from a patient whose treatment included radiotherapy and nephrectomy. The V gene is TRBV7-3, the J gene TRBJ1-6, with D possibly being TRBD1 (5 bases). For the CDR3, the DNA is TGTGCCAGCAGCAACAAAGGGGACGGTAATTCGCCCCTCCACTTT. Protein product: CASSNKGDGNSPLHF.